These 7 T cell receptor beta chains came from one sample sequenced in a study of control samples from healthy donors and cancer patients (TCRdb year 2020). The library was made by the immunoSEQ multiplex PCR assay. Here the immuneACCESS table is served through TCRdb, limited to in-frame sequences with V and J called. Missing clones are a known gap in these copies; in checked studies unresolved V genes cover under half, and the rest lacks a known reason. In this sample the table shows 85,000 to 100,000 clones, over 90% of which occur a single time. Of the sample, 8% is held by the ten largest clones. The specimen sequenced was blood. The receptors were sampled from a man aged 18 to 29 in good health.

The rearrangement uses TRBV5-1 and TRBJ1-1; D is unresolved. CDR1 SGHRS and CDR2 YFSETQ come from the germline V gene. The CDR3 has 11 amino acids. V gave up 1 base and J gave up 7 bases, with 5 bases separating them. CDR3 sequence: CASSLRGEAFF. The DNA for the CDR3 is TGCGCCAGCAGCTTGAGAGGTGAAGCTTTCTTT.

The CDR3, as DNA: TGTGCCAGCAGCCCGGACGGATGGTCCACTGAAGCTTTCTTT. Translated: CASSPDGWSTEAFF. V is TRBV6-2 or TRBV6-3 and J is TRBJ1-1; D gene ambiguous. Germline-derived CDR1 and CDR2 are MNHEY and SVGEGT. The V gene lost 6 bases and the J gene lost 4 bases, with 15 bases spanning the gap. This CDR3 comprises 14 residues.

This rearrangement joins TRBV6-2 or TRBV6-3 to TRBJ1-2; 7 bases fit TRBD1. The CDR3 totals 15 residues. Losses at the gene ends were 6 bases for V and 2 bases for J; bases not matched to a gene: 9. Germline V lookup: CDR1 MNHEY, CDR2 SVGEGT. The CDR3 spells CASSPVPTGNYGYTF. The CDR3 region has the DNA TGTGCCAGCAGCCCAGTTCCGACAGGGAACTATGGCTACACCTTC.

The J gene is TRBJ1-6, the V gene TRBV6-5; no clear D gene. Germline V gives CDR1 MNHEY, CDR2 SVGAGI. V shed 6 bases and J shed 4 bases, with 13 bases lying between them. The CDR3 has 15 residues. CDR3 DNA sequence: TGTGCCAGCAGCGACCTTTTAGGGTATAATTCACCCCTCCACTTT. It is translated as CASSDLLGYNSPLHF.

The chain links TRBV2 to TRBJ1-1, with TRBD1 matching 9 bases. The trim removed 6 bases at V and 4 bases at J, leaving 3 bases unmatched. The germline V gene has CDR1 SNHLY and CDR2 FYNNEI. This CDR3 is built from 13 residues. CDR3 amino acids: CASRDRGVTEAFF. The CDR3 nucleotides read TGTGCCAGCAGGGACAGGGGTGTCACTGAAGCTTTCTTT.

V and J are TRBV6-5 and TRBJ2-1; tentative D call: TRBD1 (6 bases). CDR3 size: 13 residues. V shed 8 bases and J shed 9 bases, with 17 bases lying between them. The germline V gene encodes CDR1 MNHEY and CDR2 SVGAGI. CDR3 region: CASHLQGKTEQFF. The CDR3 nucleotides are TGTGCCAGCCACCTACAGGGAAAGACTGAGCAGTTCTTC.

V and J are TRBV27 and TRBJ1-6; perhaps TRBD1 as D (5 bases). Trimming shortened V by 1 base and J by 3 bases, and 10 bases separated the two germline ends. The length of the CDR3 is 16 residues. In germline, CDR1 is MNHEY, CDR2 SMNVEV (reference sequence). Here the CDR3 reads CASSLYRGDYNSPLHF. CDR3 in DNA: TGTGCCAGCAGTTTATATCGGGGGGACTATAATTCACCCCTCCACTTT.